The present T cell receptor beta chain was sequenced within a study of human CD8 memory T cell subsets. The TCR beta sequencing libraries came from UMI-labeled 5' RACE. One entry per CDR3 protein, without DNA, is what TCRdb gives after re-calling the 5' RACE reads. This table lists fewer than 4,500 distinct CDR3 sequences. The V gene's germline CDR1 is SGDLS and CDR2 YYNGEE. The CDR3 is 14 residues long. The PBMC originated from buffy coats obtained from healthy donors. RNA came from duplicate vials of roughly 150,000 sorted CD8+ T cells per subset. Sequences were obtained from CD8+ T cells from PBMCs. The sequence derives from a human donor in good health. This sequence joins TRBV9 and TRBJ2-5; the TRBD1 assignment by TCRdb is unverifiable without DNA. CDR3 residues: CASSSRGVVETQYF.